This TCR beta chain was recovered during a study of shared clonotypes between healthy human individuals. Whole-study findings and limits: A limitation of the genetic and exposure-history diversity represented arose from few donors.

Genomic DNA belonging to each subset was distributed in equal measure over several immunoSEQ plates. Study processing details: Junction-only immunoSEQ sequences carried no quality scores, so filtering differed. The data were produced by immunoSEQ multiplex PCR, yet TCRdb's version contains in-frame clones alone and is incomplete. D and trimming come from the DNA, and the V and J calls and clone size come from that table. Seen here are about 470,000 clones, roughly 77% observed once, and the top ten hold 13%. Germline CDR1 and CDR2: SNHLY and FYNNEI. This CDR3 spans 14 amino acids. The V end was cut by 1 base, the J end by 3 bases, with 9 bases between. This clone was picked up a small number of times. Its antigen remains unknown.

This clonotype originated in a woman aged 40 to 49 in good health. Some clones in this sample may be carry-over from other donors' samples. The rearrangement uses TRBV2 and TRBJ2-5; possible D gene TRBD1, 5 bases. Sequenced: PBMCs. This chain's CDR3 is CASSEVRVEETQYF. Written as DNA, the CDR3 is TGTGCCAGCAGTGAAGTCAGGGTGGAAGAGACCCAGTACTTC.